These 9 T cell receptor beta chains originate from one sample sequenced in a study of blood T cell repertoires in COVID-19 (dated by TCRdb to the early 2020s). The library was obtained by the immunoSEQ multiplex PCR assay. TCRdb provides this immuneACCESS table in a form limited to in-frame rearrangements. Some clones are lacking; in checked studies, under half of them reflect an unresolved V gene, and why the rest are absent is not known. For this sample the table gives under 300,000 clones, of which 85% were detected only once. 13% of the sample comes from the top ten. Sequencing was carried out using peripheral blood. The receptors originated from a human donor in a cohort sampled during active COVID-19.

The J gene is TRBJ2-1, the V gene TRBV20-1; 10 bases line up with TRBD2. CDR3 size: 11 residues. Trimming at V came to 6 bases and at J to 12 bases, leaving 5 bases not matched to a gene. CDR1 and CDR2 (germline): DFQATT, SNEGSKA (reference sequence). The CDR3 DNA reads as TGCAGTGCGGCTAGCGGGAGCGGGCAGTTCTTC. This translates into CSAASGSGQFF.

The CDR3 DNA follows: TGTGCCAGTACTCCGGGACAGGGAGCGAACACTGAAGCTTTCTTT. Its protein is CASTPGQGANTEAFF. The chain joins TRBV6-5 to TRBJ1-1, with 9 bases lining up with TRBD1. The CDR3 is 15 amino acids. The germline gives CDR1 MNHEY, CDR2 SVGAGI. Trimming at V came to 9 bases and at J to 1 base, leaving 9 bases not matched to a gene.

The V call is TRBV19, the J call TRBJ1-2; D is uncertain. V was trimmed by 1 base and J by 3 bases, leaving 6 bases between them. The CDR3 totals 13 residues. Looked up from germline, CDR1 is LNHDA and CDR2 is SQIVND (reference sequence). The CDR3 reads CASSIGEDYGYTF. The CDR3 nucleotides read TGTGCCAGTAGTATAGGGGAGGACTATGGCTACACCTTC. Full variable domain (rest looked up from reference TRBV19 and TRBJ1-2): DGGITQSPKYLFRKEGQNVTLSCEQNLNHDAMYWYRQDPGQGLRLIYYSQIVNDFQKGDIAEGYSVSREKKESFPLTVTSAQKNPTAFYLCASSIGEDYGYTFGSGTRLTVV.

This chain uses TRBV14 with TRBJ2-1; TRBD2 might be the D (5 bases). Germline V gene data show CDR1 as SGHDN and CDR2 as FVKESK. This CDR3 contains 12 residues. Trimming stripped 4 bases from V and 12 bases from J, with 13 bases between. CDR3 DNA: TGTGCCAGCAGCCCTACTAGGATGGGGCAGTTCTTC. It yields the protein CASSPTRMGQFF. The entire variable domain, with the rest obtained from reference TRBV14 and TRBJ2-1, is as follows: EAGVTQFPSHSVIEKGQTVTLRCDPISGHDNLYWYRRVMGKEIKFLLHFVKESKQDESGMPNNRFLAERTGGTYSTLKVQPAELEDSGVYFCASSPTRMGQFFGPGTRLTVL.

The chain uses TRBV5-4 and TRBJ2-5, with 7 bases fitting TRBD1. The J segment lost 2 bases and the V segment lost 4 bases, leaving 11 bases of the junction unmatched. Germline values: CDR1 SGHNT, CDR2 YYREEE (reference sequence). This CDR3 contains 16 residues. The CDR3 reads CASSQGVSRAQETQYF. CDR3 nucleotides: TGTGCCAGCAGCCAGGGGGTGTCCAGGGCTCAAGAGACCCAGTACTTC.

V gene TRBV24-1 combines with J gene TRBJ1-3; no definite D call. CDR3 length equals 13 residues. From germline, CDR1 is KGHDR and CDR2 SFDVKD. Trimming cost V 5 bases and J 4 bases, with 8 bases left between them. The CDR3 nucleotides are TGTGCCACCAGTGCGCTGGGCGGAAACACCATATATTTT. It specifies CATSALGGNTIYF.

This chain links TRBV19 with TRBJ1-2, with D perhaps matching TRBD1 (6 bases). V lost 3 bases and J 1 base, leaving 12 bases between the germline ends. CDR3 size: 15 residues. Germline CDR1 and CDR2: LNHDA and SQIVND (reference sequence). CDR3 sequence: CASSIPGHLNYGYTF. The CDR3 DNA sequence: TGTGCCAGTAGTATTCCGGGACACCTTAACTATGGCTACACCTTC.

The chain joins TRBV7-3 to TRBJ1-6, with 7 bases matching TRBD1. With 4 bases clipped from V and 5 bases from J, the junction kept 5 bases outside the gene matches. Germline assignment: CDR1 SGHTA and CDR2 FQGTGA. The CDR3 totals 15 residues. The CDR3, as DNA: TGTGCCAGCAGCTCTACAGGGGCAGATAATTCACCCCTCCACTTT. Translating gives CASSSTGADNSPLHF.

This clone came up a few times. The chain has TRBV6-5 and TRBJ1-2, with TRBD1 matching over 8 bases. V lost 5 bases, J lost 8 bases, and 10 bases stayed unmatched. The CDR3 has 14 residues. Germline assignment: CDR1 MNHEY and CDR2 SVGAGI. CDR3 amino acids: CASSQTRGQNGYTF. As DNA, the CDR3 is TGTGCCAGCAGTCAAACCAGGGGGCAAAACGGCTACACCTTC.